This T cell receptor (beta chain) derives from a study of OX40 agonist ivuxolimab in advanced cancers. As for the study in general: Dose-escalation patients had hepatocellular carcinoma, melanoma, renal cell or head and neck cancer. Participants, roughly 80% male, averaged roughly 60 years of age, ranging from about 23 to 79.

Regarding the study as a whole: Averaging showed that CD8+ T cells had more expanded clones than CD4+ did. Among the nonresponders, some also had low normalized T-cell clonal expansion.

V lost 5 bases to trimming and J lost 6 bases, with 15 bases between them. Germline loops: CDR1 LNHDA, CDR2 SQIVND (reference sequence). The CDR3 extends over 14 amino acids. Regarding this clone: As yet, its antigen is unknown.

The repertoire was sequenced with immunoSEQ multiplex PCR; TCRdb's copy has only in-frame clones and lacks some. Among 95,000 to 150,000 clones listed, around 93% were seen once. Sequenced material: CD4+ or CD8+ T cells sorted from blood, taken in a trial of the OX40 agonist ivuxolimab. The sequence derives from an adult with an advanced solid tumor such as melanoma, head and neck, liver or kidney cancer. The chain carries TRBV19 and TRBJ2-3; D is unclear. The CDR3 DNA reads as TGTGCCAGTAGTGATCGACGCCCTCCGGATACGCAGTATTTT. It codes for CASSDRRPPDTQYF.